The text below deals with one T cell receptor beta chain. The ends were cut back, 3 bases at V and 10 bases at J, with 11 bases in the middle. The CDR3 sequence is 12 residues long. The germline V gene has CDR1 LGHNA and CDR2 YNFKEQ. This entry comes from a study of cytomegalovirus exposure and HLA in healthy donors. 60 Vbeta and 13 Jbeta primers were used in PCR. Assay: immunoSEQ multiplex PCR; the TCRdb copy retains only in-frame clones and omits some. Recorded for this sample: fewer than 150,000 clones. The J gene is TRBJ2-3, the V gene TRBV4-2, with D possibly being TRBD2 (7 bases). The source of this sequence is a man aged 40-49 years in good health and CMV-seronegative. The sample consisted of PBMCs. CDR3 amino acids: CASSQGGGSQYF. DNA for the CDR3: TGTGCCAGCAGCCAGGGAGGGGGGTCGCAGTATTTT.